Below, 31 T cell receptor beta chains from the same sample are listed, as sequenced in a study of control samples from healthy donors and cancer patients (TCRdb year 2020). Library creation used the immunoSEQ multiplex PCR assay. TCRdb limited this immuneACCESS table to in-frame rearrangements with V and J called. A share of clones is missing; checked studies link under half to unresolved V genes, and the rest is unexplained. In all, the sample holds some 90,000 clones, and roughly 89% of those were seen once. The ten largest make up less than 8.5% of the sample. Sequencing was performed on blood. The origin of the receptors is a woman aged 55-69 years in good health.

The V call is TRBV7-2, the J call TRBJ1-1; D not certain. Germline V gives CDR1 SGHTA, CDR2 FQGNSA. V shed 1 base and J shed 1 base, with 7 bases lying between them. CDR3 length: 14 amino acids. Here the CDR3 DNA reads TGTGCCAGCAGCTTAGGGCAGTCGAACACTGAAGCTTTCTTT. It specifies CASSLGQSNTEAFF.

The V and J genes are TRBV7-6 and TRBJ1-1; 8 bases align to TRBD1. The CDR3 length is 13 residues. V trimming: 5 bases; J trimming: 4 bases; junction bases outside the gene matches: 3. Germline loops: CDR1 SGHVS, CDR2 FNYEAQ. The CDR3 loop is CASSVGQVTEAFF. The CDR3 coding sequence is TGTGCCAGCAGCGTGGGACAGGTCACTGAAGCTTTCTTT.

The V gene is TRBV5-6, the J gene TRBJ1-1; D is unclear. V lost 0 bases and J lost 1, with 7 bases in between. The germline CDR1 and CDR2 sequences are SGHDT and YYEEEE. The CDR3 totals 14 residues. In DNA, the CDR3 is TGTGCCAGCAGCTTGGGAGCTGGGAACACTGAAGCTTTCTTT. This gives the protein CASSLGAGNTEAFF.

This rearrangement joins TRBV4-1 to TRBJ1-6, with D tentatively TRBD1 (6 bases). The CDR3 sequence is 17 residues long. Germline V gene data show CDR1 as MGHRA and CDR2 as YSYEKL. Trimming shortened V by 1 base and J by 2 bases, and 12 bases separated the two germline ends. The CDR3 DNA follows: TGCGCCAGCAGCCAAGCGCCAGGGGCCACCTATAATTCACCCCTCCACTTT. This translates into CASSQAPGATYNSPLHF.

The chain joins TRBV5-1 to TRBJ1-1; 7 bases match TRBD1. V dropped 5 bases and J dropped 1; count of bases not matched to a gene: 5. The length of the CDR3 is 14 residues. Germline-derived CDR1 and CDR2 are SGHRS and YFSETQ. The DNA of the CDR3 is TGCGCCAGCAGTGCCGGGACAGCGAACACTGAAGCTTTCTTT. Amino acid sequence: CASSAGTANTEAFF.

This chain links TRBV9 with TRBJ1-3; D is unresolved. CDR3 length: 13 residues. CDR1 is SGDLS, CDR2 YYNGEE, per germline. The V gene lost 4 bases and the J gene lost 0 bases, with 5 bases spanning the gap. CDR3 region: CASSRISGNTIYF. The CDR3 coding sequence is TGTGCCAGCAGCCGGATCTCTGGAAACACCATATATTTT.

The V gene is TRBV9, the J gene TRBJ1-1; the D gene is possibly TRBD1 (5 bases). Trimming pared 0 bases from V and 5 bases from J, leaving 14 bases between. Germline V lookup: CDR1 SGDLS, CDR2 YYNGEE. The CDR3 extends over 15 amino acids. The CDR3: CASSVEGGVRTEAFF. CDR3 bases: TGTGCCAGCAGCGTAGAAGGAGGGGTGAGGACTGAAGCTTTCTTT. The whole variable domain, filled in from reference TRBV9 and TRBJ1-1, reads DSGVTQTPKHLITATGQRVTLRCSPRSGDLSVYWYQQSLDQGLQFLIQYYNGEERAKGNILERFSAQQFPDLHSELNLSSLELGDSALYFCASSVEGGVRTEAFFGQGTRLTVV.

The chain has TRBV7-6 and TRBJ2-1; 16 positions match TRBD2. CDR3 length: 19 amino acids. The J segment lost 0 bases and the V segment lost 3 bases, leaving 5 bases of the junction unmatched. Per germline, CDR1 SGHVS and CDR2 FNYEAQ. The CDR3 DNA reads as TGTGCCAGCAGCTTTGGGACTAGCGGGGGGGCGATCTCCTACAATGAGCAGTTCTTC. This sequence encodes CASSFGTSGGAISYNEQFF.

V and J are TRBV28 and TRBJ2-7; weak D call: TRBD1 (6 bases). The ends were cut back, 4 bases at V and 1 base at J, with 14 bases in the middle. Germline-derived CDR1 and CDR2 are MDHEN and SYDVKM. This CDR3 has 15 residues. The DNA of the CDR3 is TGTGCCAGCAGTTCCGTAAACAGGGCTTCCTACGAGCAGTACTTC. Translated, it gives CASSSVNRASYEQYF.

The J gene is TRBJ2-5, the V gene TRBV14; TRBD1 aligns across 7 bases. V lost 1 base, J lost 0 bases, and 5 bases stayed unmatched. This CDR3 comprises 16 residues. Germline CDR1 and CDR2: SGHDN and FVKESK. The chain's CDR3 is CASSQGPGTDQETQYF. The CDR3 DNA sequence: TGTGCCAGCAGCCAAGGACCCGGGACAGACCAAGAGACCCAGTACTTC.

The chain joins TRBV7-9 to TRBJ1-4; D gene ambiguous. Germline V gene lookup returns CDR1 SEHNR and CDR2 FQNEAQ (reference sequence). The CDR3 runs to 15 residues. With 5 bases removed from V and 7 bases from J, the gap between germline ends came to 17 bases. The CDR3 DNA follows: TGTGCCAGCAGCCCCAGAGGAGGCCTCGGTGAAAAACTGTTTTTT. The encoded protein is CASSPRGGLGEKLFF.

This clone qualifies as medium-sized (0.01 to 0.1%). The chain joins TRBV3-1 (or the pseudogene TRBV3-2) to TRBJ2-7; D is unclear. The germline gives CDR1 LGHDT, CDR2 YNNKEL (reference sequence). The length of the CDR3 is 14 residues. The V end was cut by 3 bases, the J end by 5 bases, with 14 bases between. CDR3 residues: CASSQDSSHHEQYF. The DNA for the CDR3 is TGTGCCAGCAGCCAGGATTCCTCACACCACGAGCAGTACTTC.

The V call is TRBV28, the J call TRBJ2-2, with 12 bases fitting TRBD2. From germline, CDR1 is MDHEN and CDR2 SYDVKM. Trimming at V came to 1 base and at J to 0 bases, leaving 3 bases not matched to a gene. The CDR3 is made up of 18 amino acids. The CDR3 coding sequence is TGTGCCAGCAGTTTATATTGGACTAGCGGGGCGAACACCGGGGAGCTGTTTTTT. Amino acids: CASSLYWTSGANTGELFF. Together with reference TRBV28 and TRBJ2-2, the CDR3 gives the full variable domain: DVKVTQSSRYLVKRTGEKVFLECVQDMDHENMFWYRQDPGLGLRLIYFSYDVKMKEKGDIPEGYSVSREKKERFSLILESASTNQTSMYLCASSLYWTSGANTGELFFGEGSRLTVL.

The V and J genes are TRBV7-2 and TRBJ2-5; 7 nucleotides agree with TRBD1. With V trimmed by 6 bases and J by 5 bases, 6 bases remained unmatched. The CDR3 extends over 13 amino acids. Germline-derived CDR1 and CDR2 are SGHTA and FQGNSA. The CDR3 is CASSPGGLETQYF. CDR3 nucleotide sequence: TGTGCCAGCAGTCCAGGGGGATTGGAGACCCAGTACTTC.

The chain couples TRBV2 to TRBJ1-2, with TRBD1 identical over 11 bases. CDR1 and CDR2 from the germline V gene are SNHLY and FYNNEI. V dropped 7 bases and J dropped 7; count of bases not matched to a gene: 14. The CDR3 spans 16 residues. CDR3 nucleotide sequence: TGTGCCAGCACTACCGGGACAGGGGGGAAATCCGTTGGCTACACCTTC. It translates to CASTTGTGGKSVGYTF.

J is TRBJ1-1 and V is TRBV28; unclear D gene. CDR1 and CDR2 (germline): MDHEN, SYDVKM. The CDR3 covers 14 residues. Deletions cut 4 bases from V and 0 bases from J, with 9 bases between. CDR3 bases: TGTGCCAGCAGTTCAGGCGGGATGAACACTGAAGCTTTCTTT. Translation: CASSSGGMNTEAFF.

The chain employs TRBV9 and TRBJ1-1; D unclear. Germline-derived CDR1 and CDR2 are SGDLS and YYNGEE. V was cut by 3 bases and J by 3 bases, with 6 bases left in between. This CDR3 is built from 12 residues. The CDR3 DNA is TGTGCCAGCAGCGCCTTACACACTGAAGCTTTCTTT. It encodes CASSALHTEAFF.

The rearrangement uses TRBV19 and TRBJ2-3, with D perhaps matching TRBD1 (6 bases). Germline CDR1 and CDR2: LNHDA and SQIVND (reference sequence). Trimming removed 2 bases at V and 1 base at J, with 7 bases between. The CDR3 length is 14 residues. The CDR3 DNA follows: TGTGCCAGTAGTATAAGACAGGGCACAGATACGCAGTATTTT. This sequence encodes CASSIRQGTDTQYF.

V is TRBV7-6 and J is TRBJ2-7, with D perhaps matching TRBD2 (5 bases). The CDR3 has 16 residues. Germline loops: CDR1 SGHVS, CDR2 FNYEAQ. The V and J ends lost 0 bases and 4 bases respectively, with 16 bases between them. The CDR3 region is CASSLAPTSLGYEQYF. In DNA form, the CDR3 reads TGTGCCAGCAGCTTAGCGCCGACGTCACTAGGGTACGAGCAGTACTTC.

This chain links TRBV15 with TRBJ1-1; 8 nucleotides agree with TRBD1. From germline, CDR1 is LNHNV and CDR2 YYDKDF (reference sequence). With V trimmed by 1 base and J by 4 bases, 2 bases remained unmatched. The CDR3 length is 14 residues. The CDR3 nucleotides are TGTGCCACCAGCAGAGGACAGGGGAGCACTGAAGCTTTCTTT. Translated: CATSRGQGSTEAFF. The complete variable domain, with remaining parts taken from reference TRBV15 and TRBJ1-1, reads DAMVIQNPRYQVTQFGKPVTLSCSQTLNHNVMYWYQQKSSQAPKLLFHYYDKDFNNEADTPDNFQSRRPNTSFCFLDIRSPGLGDTAMYLCATSRGQGSTEAFFGQGTRLTVV.

This clone appeared once. V and J are TRBV4-1 and TRBJ2-2; D is unclear. The CDR3 is made up of 14 amino acids. The V and J ends lost 1 base and 5 bases respectively, with 8 bases between them. Germline values: CDR1 MGHRA, CDR2 YSYEKL. CDR3 sequence reads: CASSQAPVTGELFF. CDR3 in DNA: TGCGCCAGCAGCCAAGCCCCTGTAACCGGGGAGCTGTTTTTT.

The chain combines TRBV7-2 with TRBJ2-3, with D perhaps TRBD2 (5 bases). CDR1 is SGHTA and CDR2 is FQGNSA in the germline V gene. This CDR3 is 14 amino acids long. Trimming cost V 5 bases and J 3 bases, with 12 bases left between them. CDR3 in amino acids: CASSLPRATDTQYF. The DNA for the CDR3 is TGTGCCAGCAGCCTCCCGCGGGCGACAGATACGCAGTATTTT.

This chain uses TRBV5-1 with TRBJ2-6; 7 bases match TRBD1. The CDR3 contains 15 residues. With V trimmed by 4 bases and J by 1 base, 2 bases remained unmatched. The germline V gene has CDR1 SGHRS and CDR2 YFSETQ. The CDR3 loop reads CASSPTGSGANVLTF. In DNA, the CDR3 is TGCGCCAGCAGCCCGACAGGGTCTGGGGCCAACGTCCTGACTTTC.

This rearrangement joins TRBV7-7 to TRBJ2-1; D might be TRBD2 (6 bases). The CDR3 loop spans 15 amino acids. Germline V lookup: CDR1 SSHAT, CDR2 FNYEAQ (reference sequence). The V gene lost 0 bases and the J gene lost 0 bases, with 6 bases spanning the gap. CDR3 nucleotides: TGTGCCAGCAGCTTAGCCGGGAGCTCCTACAATGAGCAGTTCTTC. Residues: CASSLAGSSYNEQFF.

V and J are TRBV28 and TRBJ1-2; D unresolved. The CDR3 extends over 19 amino acids. Germline CDR1 reads MDHEN; CDR2 reads SYDVKM. V was cut by 4 bases and J by 5 bases, with 29 bases left in between. This chain's CDR3 is CASSSNPHMAGRGGYGYTF. DNA for the CDR3: TGTGCCAGCAGTTCCAATCCGCACATGGCTGGGCGCGGTGGTTATGGCTACACCTTC.

The chain employs TRBV7-9 and TRBJ2-7; D is possibly TRBD2 (6 bases). V lost 8 bases and J 4 bases, leaving 12 bases between the germline ends. CDR1 is SEHNR, CDR2 FQNEAQ, per germline (reference sequence). This CDR3 has 12 amino acids. The CDR3 DNA follows: TGTGCCAGCTCGCGGGGCATATACGAGCAGTACTTC. Residues: CASSRGIYEQYF.

The rearrangement joins TRBV7-7 to TRBJ2-1, with D maybe TRBD2 (5 bases). Germline CDR1 is SSHAT and CDR2 is FNYEAQ (reference sequence). V dropped 5 bases and J dropped 0 bases, with 14 bases sitting between them. CDR3 size: 16 residues. CDR3 sequence: CASSAWSGSSYNEQFF. The CDR3 DNA sequence: TGTGCCAGCAGCGCGTGGAGCGGAAGCTCCTACAATGAGCAGTTCTTC.

This chain uses TRBV11-1 with TRBJ2-2; TRBD2 agrees at 8 bases. V shed 4 bases, J shed 2 bases, and the junction held 6 bases outside the gene matches. CDR1 is SGHAT, CDR2 FQDESV, per germline (reference sequence). The CDR3 is made up of 16 amino acids. The CDR3 DNA follows: TGTGCCAGCAGCTACGGGACTAGGGGTAACACCGGGGAGCTGTTTTTT. Its translation is CASSYGTRGNTGELFF.

The chain is built from TRBV5-5 and TRBJ2-2; D not resolved. V was pared by 2 bases and J by 1 base, with 6 bases between. In germline, CDR1 is SGHKS, CDR2 YYEKEE (reference sequence). CDR3 length: 14 residues. This CDR3 is CASSFPENTGELFF. DNA for the CDR3: TGTGCCAGCAGCTTTCCAGAGAACACCGGGGAGCTGTTTTTT. The whole variable domain, remainder taken from reference TRBV5-5 and TRBJ2-2, is DAGVTQSPTHLIKTRGQQVTLRCSPISGHKSVSWYQQVLGQGPQFIFQYYEKEERGRGNFPDRFSARQFPNYSSELNVNALLLGDSALYLCASSFPENTGELFFGEGSRLTVL.

This chain uses TRBV11-3 with TRBJ1-2, with 9 bases identical to TRBD1. The CDR3 sequence is 18 residues long. Germline V gene data show CDR1 as SGHNT and CDR2 as YENEEA. J was trimmed by 4 bases and V by 5 bases; bases with no gene match: 17. The CDR3 nucleotides are TGTGCCAGCAGCCCTTACCAGGACAGGGGAAATGGACGCTATGGCTACACCTTC. It yields the protein CASSPYQDRGNGRYGYTF.

A single count supports this clone. CDR3 DNA: TGCGCCAGCAGCTTCGGTTTTGCGGAGACCCAGTACTTC. It specifies CASSFGFAETQYF. The gene calls are TRBV5-1 and TRBJ2-5; unclear D gene. The V end was cut by 2 bases, the J end by 5 bases, with 10 bases between. There are 13 residues in the CDR3. Germline CDR1 and CDR2: SGHRS and YFSETQ. Supplemented by reference TRBV5-1 and TRBJ2-5, the full variable domain reads KAGVTQTPRYLIKTRGQQVTLSCSPISGHRSVSWYQQTPGQGLQFLFEYFSETQRNKGNFPGRFSGRQFSNSRSEMNVSTLELGDSALYLCASSFGFAETQYFGPGTRLLVL.